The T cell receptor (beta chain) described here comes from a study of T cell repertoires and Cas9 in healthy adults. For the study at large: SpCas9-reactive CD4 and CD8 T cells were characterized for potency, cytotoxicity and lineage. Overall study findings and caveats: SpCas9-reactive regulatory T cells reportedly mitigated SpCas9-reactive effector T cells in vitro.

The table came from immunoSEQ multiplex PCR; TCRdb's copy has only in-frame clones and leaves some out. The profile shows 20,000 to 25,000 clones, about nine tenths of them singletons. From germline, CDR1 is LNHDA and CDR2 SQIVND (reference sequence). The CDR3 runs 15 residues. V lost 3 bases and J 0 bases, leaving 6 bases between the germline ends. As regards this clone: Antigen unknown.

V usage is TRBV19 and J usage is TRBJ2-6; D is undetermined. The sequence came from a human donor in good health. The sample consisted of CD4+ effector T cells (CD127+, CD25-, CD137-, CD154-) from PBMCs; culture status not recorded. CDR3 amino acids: CASSIRNSGANVLTF. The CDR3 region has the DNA TGTGCCAGTAGTATTCGGAACTCTGGGGCCAACGTCCTGACTTTC.